One sample yielded the 4 T cell receptor beta chains listed below, sequenced in a study of T cell repertoires in cytomegalovirus infection (dated by TCRdb to about 2019). Sequencing relied on an Illumina HiSeq 1500. TCRdb reprocessing: public reads trimmed at Q25 with fastp, clones called with MiXCR, in-frame beta chains kept. CDR3 protein duplicates are merged, each entry listing the most common genes and DNA. The sample includes about 460,000 distinct CDR3 sequences, with approximately 10% observed a single time. The ten largest clones take up approximately 10% of the sample. Material for sequencing was PBMCs. The origin of the receptors is a human donor in good health (CMV status not recorded). Some clones in this sample may be carry-over from other donors' samples.

The chain combines TRBV25-1 with TRBJ2-5; no definite D call. The germline gives CDR1 MGHDK, CDR2 SYGVNS. The CDR3 covers 12 residues. Trimming took off 0 bases at V and 5 bases at J, with 4 bases between the two ends. The CDR3 DNA follows: TGTGCCAGCAGTGAATATTGGGAGACCCAGTACTTC. Translation gives CASSEYWETQYF.

This clonotype has at least ten counts. This chain links TRBV5-1 with TRBJ2-7; D remains ambiguous. The CDR3 sequence is 15 residues long. Between the trimmed V and J ends, which lost 4 bases and 0 bases, there was a span of 14 bases. Germline CDR1 reads SGHRS; CDR2 reads YFSETQ. The DNA of the CDR3 is TGCGCCAGCAGCCCGGATGGGTCGAGCTCCTACGAGCAGTACTTC. It is translated as CASSPDGSSSYEQYF.

The V gene is TRBV12-3 or TRBV12-4, the J gene TRBJ2-6; D is perhaps TRBD1 (6 bases). V was trimmed by 5 bases and J by 0 bases, leaving 14 bases between them. This CDR3 spans 17 amino acids. CDR3 region: CASSPWTATSGANVLTF. The CDR3, as DNA: TGTGCCAGCAGTCCCTGGACAGCAACCTCTGGGGCCAACGTCCTGACTTTC.

This clonotype was counted a few times. V usage is TRBV11-2 and J usage is TRBJ1-4, with D possibly being TRBD1 (5 bases). This CDR3 comprises 16 residues. Germline CDR1 SGHAT, CDR2 FQNNGV. Between the trimmed V and J ends, which lost 4 bases and 7 bases, there was a span of 19 bases. The CDR3 DNA reads TGTGCCAGCAGCTCTCTCTCGGGACGCGGAGGTGAAAAACTGTTTTTT. Its protein product is CASSSLSGRGGEKLFF.